This T cell receptor beta chain was found in a study of radiotherapy plus CTLA-4 blockade in lung cancer. The wider study: Of the patients, about 20% showed objective responses and roughly 31% attained disease control. Study-wide results and limits: Blood-borne expansion of tumor-derived TCR clones followed radiotherapy plus ipilimumab. Increased serum interferon-beta after radiation also reportedly predicted response strongly.

Some clones are missing from TCRdb's copy, which holds only in-frame ones; the method was immunoSEQ multiplex PCR. The table records some 100,000 clones, under 85% of them present only once. Per the germline V gene, CDR1 is KGHSY and CDR2 is FQNENV. There are 17 residues in the CDR3. The junction had 10 bases not matched to a gene; V was cut back by 2 bases and J by 6 bases. The study treated chemo-refractory metastatic non-small-cell lung cancer patients with focal radiation plus ipilimumab CTLA-4 blockade. A note on this clone: Its target is not known.

This clonotype originated in a human donor with non-small cell lung cancer that progressed on radiotherapy plus ipilimumab. The J gene is TRBJ2-7, the V gene TRBV16, with 13 nucleotides matching TRBD2. Sequencing was performed on peripheral blood, taken from a patient treated with radiotherapy plus ipilimumab. The CDR3 region is CASSQNPRLAGGGEQYF. The CDR3 DNA is TGTGCCAGCAGCCAAAACCCCCGACTAGCGGGAGGTGGCGAGCAGTACTTC.